These 25 T cell receptor beta chains were all obtained from the same sample, sequenced in a study of shared clonotypes between healthy human individuals. Generated by immunoSEQ multiplex PCR, the TCRdb table keeps only in-frame clones and is missing some. This table has 950,000 to 1,100,000 clones, about 75% appearing once. Sequences were obtained from memory CD4+ T cells sorted from blood. Subset reported: CD45RA-negative fraction. The source is a man aged 18 to 35 in good health.

V is TRBV6-5 and J is TRBJ2-2, with 9 bases matching TRBD2. Trimming cost V 6 bases and J 5 bases; bases outside gene matches: 7. The CDR3 covers 15 residues. The germline gives CDR1 MNHEY, CDR2 SVGAGI. CDR3 in DNA: TGTGCCAGCAGACCCGCGGGGGGGTTGACCGGGGAGCTGTTTTTT. Its translation is CASRPAGGLTGELFF.

V usage is TRBV10-3 and J usage is TRBJ2-1; TRBD2 aligns across 10 bases. The length of the CDR3 is 14 residues. In germline, CDR1 is ENHRY, CDR2 SYGVKD. The trim removed 4 bases at V and 9 bases at J, leaving 6 bases unmatched. CDR3 nucleotides: TGTGCCATCAGTGCTAGCGGGAGTATGGGTGAGCAGTTCTTC. It translates to CAISASGSMGEQFF.

The chain recombines TRBV5-4 with TRBJ2-3, with D tentatively TRBD2 (6 bases). The CDR3 covers 14 residues. The germline V gene encodes CDR1 SGHNT and CDR2 YYREEE (reference sequence). The germline V and J ends were trimmed by 4 bases and 6 bases, with 15 bases remaining between them. The CDR3 nucleotides read TGTGCCAGCAGCGCGGGACTTATGGGGGATACGCAGTATTTT. Translation gives CASSAGLMGDTQYF.

This clone was observed a few times. The J gene is TRBJ2-7, the V gene TRBV30, with a tentative D call TRBD1 (7 bases). The V and J ends lost 0 bases and 2 bases respectively, with 14 bases between them. This CDR3 comprises 15 residues. The germline gives CDR1 GTSNPN, CDR2 SVGIG (reference sequence). CDR3 amino acids: CAWSVVEGQTYEQYF. The CDR3 nucleotides are TGTGCCTGGAGTGTAGTGGAGGGACAGACCTACGAGCAGTACTTC. The variable domain in full, completed from reference TRBV30 and TRBJ2-7, reads SQTIHQWPATLVQPVGSPLSLECTVEGTSNPNLYWYRQAAGRGLQLLFYSVGIGQISSEVPQNLSASRPQDRQFILSSKKLLLSDSGFYLCAWSVVEGQTYEQYFGPGTRLTVT.

This clone was seen many times. This chain links TRBV6-4 with TRBJ2-2; TRBD1 aligns across 8 bases. The germline V gene encodes CDR1 MRHNA and CDR2 SNTAGT. V lost 0 bases and J lost 6; bases outside the gene matches: 3. The CDR3 spans 15 residues. The CDR3 loop reads CASSDSDRAPGELFF. CDR3 DNA: TGTGCCAGCAGTGACTCGGACAGGGCTCCCGGGGAGCTGTTTTTT.

The V call is TRBV11-2, the J call TRBJ1-6, with D tentatively TRBD1 (5 bases). This CDR3 contains 14 residues. The germline V and J ends were trimmed by 7 bases and 7 bases, with 14 bases remaining between them. CDR1 is SGHAT, CDR2 FQNNGV, per germline. CDR3 DNA: TGTGCCAGCACCCCGACAGAAATGAATTCACCCCTCCACTTT. Translating gives CASTPTEMNSPLHF.

This chain joins TRBV20-1 and TRBJ2-5; 9 bases line up with TRBD2. The CDR3 length is 11 residues. CDR1 DFQATT and CDR2 SNEGSKA come from the germline V gene (reference sequence). Unmatched junction bases numbered 1, after V lost 1 base and J lost 10 bases. The CDR3 region has the DNA TGCAGTGCTAGAGGTAGCGGGGGCCAGTACTTC. As protein: CSARGSGGQYF.

The chain carries TRBV19 and TRBJ2-1, with D maybe TRBD1 (6 bases). The V end was cut by 4 bases, the J end by 2 bases, with 12 bases between. CDR3 length equals 15 residues. Germline values: CDR1 LNHDA, CDR2 SQIVND (reference sequence). CDR3 in amino acids: CASSTGVGAYNEQFF. CDR3 sequence (DNA): TGTGCCAGTAGTACAGGGGTAGGCGCCTACAATGAGCAGTTCTTC.

This clone showed up just a few times. CDR3 protein: CASSPQGDNEQFF. The CDR3 nucleotides are TGTGCCAGTAGTCCACAGGGAGACAATGAGCAGTTCTTC. V gene TRBV19 combines with J gene TRBJ2-1, with D possibly matching TRBD1 (6 bases). V lost 5 bases and J 5 bases, leaving 10 bases between the germline ends. Germline-derived CDR1 and CDR2 are LNHDA and SQIVND (reference sequence). The CDR3 extends over 13 amino acids. Variable domain in full (rest from reference TRBV19 and TRBJ2-1): DGGITQSPKYLFRKEGQNVTLSCEQNLNHDAMYWYRQDPGQGLRLIYYSQIVNDFQKGDIAEGYSVSREKKESFPLTVTSAQKNPTAFYLCASSPQGDNEQFFGPGTRLTVL.

This chain joins TRBV9 and TRBJ2-5; unclear D gene. The CDR3 extends over 14 amino acids. Trimming removed 3 bases at V and 5 bases at J, with 14 bases between. Per germline, CDR1 SGDLS and CDR2 YYNGEE. The CDR3 reads CASSAGRFRETQYF. The CDR3 nucleotides are TGTGCCAGCAGCGCCGGCCGTTTTAGGGAGACCCAGTACTTC.

This clone was seen a single time. The chain links TRBV9 to TRBJ2-2; D is possibly TRBD1 or TRBD2 (5 bases each). V dropped 1 base and J dropped 8 bases, with 18 bases sitting between them. Per the germline V gene, CDR1 is SGDLS and CDR2 is YYNGEE. The CDR3 has 16 residues. The DNA of the CDR3 is TGTGCCAGCAGCGTAACCGGGACGCCTAATGTAGGGGAGCTGTTTTTT. Encoded protein: CASSVTGTPNVGELFF. The variable domain in full, completed from reference TRBV9 and TRBJ2-2, reads DSGVTQTPKHLITATGQRVTLRCSPRSGDLSVYWYQQSLDQGLQFLIQYYNGEERAKGNILERFSAQQFPDLHSELNLSSLELGDSALYFCASSVTGTPNVGELFFGEGSRLTVL.

The V and J genes are TRBV5-1 and TRBJ1-2, with D unresolved. This CDR3 spans 16 amino acids. Trimming shortened V by 5 bases and J by 3 bases, and 20 bases separated the two germline ends. The germline V gene encodes CDR1 SGHRS and CDR2 YFSETQ. CDR3 nucleotide sequence: TGCGCCAGCAGAGCCGCTTCGACGGCCTCCTACTATGGCTACACCTTC. Its protein is CASRAASTASYYGYTF. Filled out from reference TRBV5-1 and TRBJ1-2, the complete variable domain reads KAGVTQTPRYLIKTRGQQVTLSCSPISGHRSVSWYQQTPGQGLQFLFEYFSETQRNKGNFPGRFSGRQFSNSRSEMNVSTLELGDSALYLCASRAASTASYYGYTFGSGTRLTVV.

The CDR3: CASTMLLQGSQNIQYF. DNA for the CDR3: TGTGCCAGTACCATGTTATTACAGGGGTCCCAAAACATTCAGTACTTC. The chain couples TRBV2 to TRBJ2-4, with 7 bases fitting TRBD1. With 9 bases clipped from V and 5 bases from J, the junction kept 16 bases outside the gene matches. This CDR3 has 16 amino acids. Germline CDR1 and CDR2: SNHLY and FYNNEI.

The chain combines TRBV5-1 with TRBJ1-3, with D unresolved. Trimming cost V 2 bases and J 0 bases, with 6 bases left between them. The CDR3 length is 14 residues. Germline values: CDR1 SGHRS, CDR2 YFSETQ. Here the CDR3 DNA reads TGCGCCAGCAGCTTTGGAGACTCTGGAAACACCATATATTTT. Translated, it gives CASSFGDSGNTIYF.

The gene calls are TRBV5-6 and TRBJ2-5; 10 positions match TRBD1. After removal of 2 bases from V and 5 bases from J, the junction contained 12 bases not matched to a gene. Looked up from germline, CDR1 is SGHDT and CDR2 is YYEEEE. The CDR3 totals 17 residues. The CDR3 here is CASSFGPGQGIRETQYF. DNA for the CDR3: TGTGCCAGCAGCTTTGGACCGGGACAGGGGATCAGGGAGACCCAGTACTTC.

V is TRBV19 and J is TRBJ1-2; possibly TRBD1 for D (5 bases). With 2 bases removed from V and 8 bases from J, the gap between germline ends came to 15 bases. CDR1 and CDR2 from the germline V gene are LNHDA and SQIVND (reference sequence). The CDR3 has 14 amino acids. CDR3 nucleotide sequence: TGTGCCAGTAGTATAAGAGGGACCCCAAGAGGCTACACCTTC. It translates to CASSIRGTPRGYTF.

Ten or more counts support this clone. This rearrangement joins TRBV27 to TRBJ2-7; 7 nucleotides line up with TRBD1. The V gene end was trimmed by 6 bases and the J gene end by 2 bases; junction bases not matched to a gene: 7. The CDR3 runs 14 residues. Looked up from germline, CDR1 is MNHEY and CDR2 is SMNVEV (reference sequence). In DNA, the CDR3 is TGTGCCAGCAGGCTGACAGGGCTTACCTACGAGCAGTACTTC. It specifies CASRLTGLTYEQYF.

This chain connects TRBV6-1 to TRBJ1-2; 7 bases are a match to TRBD1. This CDR3 is 14 amino acids long. Losses at the gene ends were 4 bases for V and 4 bases for J; bases not matched to a gene: 6. Germline V gives CDR1 MNHNS, CDR2 SASEGT. Written as DNA, the CDR3 is TGTGCCAGCAGTGTGGCCAGGGGGGGCTATGGCTACACCTTC. Its protein product is CASSVARGGYGYTF.

V is TRBV27 and J is TRBJ2-7; tentatively, D is TRBD1 or TRBD2 (5 bases each). The V end was cut by 10 bases, the J end by 5 bases, with 21 bases between. Germline CDR1 MNHEY, CDR2 SMNVEV (reference sequence). The CDR3 consists of 14 residues. The CDR3 DNA is TGTGCCACCCGGACCCGGGGCGCTTCGAACGAGCAGTACTTC. Encoded protein: CATRTRGASNEQYF.

This clone has a single count. Within the sample, other DNA sequences also encode this same CDR3. V is TRBV5-1 and J is TRBJ2-2, with no clear D. The CDR3 is 14 amino acids. Looked up from germline, CDR1 is SGHRS and CDR2 is YFSETQ. V dropped 3 bases and J dropped 0 bases, with 6 bases sitting between them. Written as DNA, the CDR3 is TGCGCCAGCAGCTCCGGAACGAACACCGGGGAGCTGTTTTTT. It encodes CASSSGTNTGELFF.

The rearrangement joins TRBV19 to TRBJ1-2; D is uncertain. Germline V lookup: CDR1 LNHDA, CDR2 SQIVND (reference sequence). The CDR3 runs 13 residues. V was pared by 9 bases and J by 4 bases, with 15 bases between. The CDR3 region has the DNA TGTGCCAGCAGGAAGGCAGACATCTATGGCTACACCTTC. Its translation is CASRKADIYGYTF.

Worth noting for this clone: Other nucleotide sequences from this sample produce the same CDR3. The genes are TRBV5-1 and TRBJ1-3, with D maybe TRBD1 (5 bases). The V gene lost 5 bases and the J gene lost 3 bases, with 12 bases spanning the gap. The CDR3 extends over 14 amino acids. From germline, CDR1 is SGHRS and CDR2 YFSETQ. CDR3 in DNA: TGCGCCAGCAGTATCGGGGGAAGTGGAAACACCATATATTTT. Translating it yields CASSIGGSGNTIYF.

The V and J genes are TRBV6-4 and TRBJ1-2; 8 bases are a match to TRBD1. Germline V gene lookup returns CDR1 MRHNA and CDR2 SNTAGT. Trimming at V came to 4 bases and at J to 7 bases, leaving 5 bases not matched to a gene. This CDR3 has 13 residues. DNA of the CDR3: TGTGCCAGCAGTGCGTCAGGGGGCACTGGCTACACCTTC. Translated, it gives CASSASGGTGYTF.

In this sample, this clone turned up a few times. The sample carries other DNA sequences with the same CDR3. This chain joins TRBV7-3 and TRBJ1-4; 10 positions match TRBD1. V trimming: 5 bases; J trimming: 5 bases; junction bases outside the gene matches: 2. Looked up from germline, CDR1 is SGHTA and CDR2 is FQGTGA. The CDR3 totals 14 residues. This chain's CDR3 is CASSPTGGNEKLFF. The CDR3 DNA reads as TGTGCCAGCAGCCCGACAGGGGGCAATGAAAAACTGTTTTTT.

This chain uses TRBV6-5 with TRBJ2-7, with a weak D call TRBD2 (5 bases). The CDR3 is 13 amino acids. Trimming left V 7 bases short and J 1 base short, with 11 bases between. In germline, CDR1 is MNHEY, CDR2 SVGAGI. CDR3 DNA: TGTGCCAGCACCCCCCGGGGTTCCTACGAGCAGTACTTC. This encodes CASTPRGSYEQYF.